This record looks at one T cell receptor (beta chain) sequence and its context. This clonotype was recorded many times. Which antigen it targets is not known. No base quality values were provided; no much bigger clone lies one nucleotide off. The data derive from a study of spatial heterogeneity in lung cancer (dated by TCRdb to the late 2010s). For the study in its entirety: The donors were 65 to 85 patients from the lung TRACERx cohort who had early-stage, untreated non-small cell lung cancer. Both alpha and beta chains were TCR-sequenced in samples taken at surgery, namely 220 tumor regions, 62 to 70 matched nontumor lung samples and 56 PBMC samples. Follow-up PBMC samples were sequenced whenever available, with a median time to follow-up of approximately two years after resection. In the raw uncorrected reads, each unique combination of TCR and UMI appeared on average more than ten times. Nonsynonymous mutation counts, determined by whole-exome sequencing of tumor tissue, were related to features of the TCR repertoire. In non-small cell lung cancer, the study made a quantitative comparison of TCR alpha and beta repertoires among multiple tumor regions, matched nontumor lung and blood. Beta-chain transcripts were consistently detected in greater numbers than alpha-chain transcripts, which likely reflects a higher abundance of beta-chain transcripts. Study-wide conclusions, independent of this receptor: Only 13 to 15 patients were included in the comparisons of baseline and follow-up blood repertoires. Ubiquitous expanded tumor TCRs were found in blood more often at tumor resection than at routine follow-up. Additional single-cell paired TCR alpha and beta sequencing was considered necessary to confirm, at a functional level, the hypothesis that regional TCRs recognize regional mutations.

The time point label here, explained by the study, means: blood at routine non-recurrence follow-up after resection. Whole RNA extracted from tumor and nontumor lung tissue, or from cryopreserved PBMC samples, was used for TCR sequencing without cell sorting. A patient was chosen for TCR sequencing only when enough RNA was available from at least two tumor regions. Libraries were constructed by 5' RACE. The sequencer listed for this sample is NextSeq 500. The TCR library protocol attached a unique molecular identifier to each TCR cDNA molecule to allow correction of PCR and sequencing errors. Turning to the authors' computational methods: TCR identification, UMI-based error correction and CDR3 extraction were performed with Decombinator tools. TCRs above a frequency of 2 per 1,000, corresponding to the top 1% of the tumor frequency distribution, were defined as expanded. Renyi diversity was calculated using the R vegan package after each repertoire was subsampled 100 times to 5,000 TCRs. To build CDR3 similarity networks, amino acid triplet string-kernel similarity was used, and CDR3s were connected when their pairwise similarity was above 0.82. TCRdb reworked the public reads: Q25 trimming with fastp, MiXCR clone assembly, productive beta chains retained. Every entry covers one CDR3 protein and lists the most common genes and DNA from its rows. These V and J calls originate from TCRdb's pipeline instead of the authors' own analysis. In all, the sample holds about 27,000 distinct CDR3 sequences, and over 5% of those were seen once. Of the sample, 20% to 25% falls within the top ten clones.

From its cysteine to its phenylalanine, the CDR3 spans 13 amino acids. Just CDR3 DNA is preserved here, 39 bases in frame from base 1. V lost 6 bases and J lost 5 bases, and the count of bases not matched to a germline gene is 8. CDR1 and CDR2 are drawn from the germline V gene (reference sequence): DFQATT, SNEGSKA. The sequence joins TRBV20-1 to TRBJ2-5; 8 bases in between match TRBD2. The sample here was PBMCs, taken at follow-up. This receptor was obtained from a female donor with early-stage non-small cell lung cancer. CDR3 sequence: CSARPGGAETQYF. In nucleotide form, the sequence is TGCAGTGCGAGACCCGGGGGGGCTGAGACCCAGTACTTC.